The 20 T cell receptor beta chains presented below share a single source sample, sequenced in a study. The sorted Tregs were CD4+CD25+CD127-/low cells. TCRdb analysed the 5' RACE reads with MiXCR anew, one entry per CDR3 protein. Found here are about 59,000 distinct CDR3 sequences, around 21% of them singletons; the top ten hold 2.5% to 4%. Sequencing used tumor-infiltrating Tregs sorted from the breast tumor. The receptor set was obtained from a female donor with breast cancer.

This clonotype was seen many times. J is TRBJ2-3 and V is TRBV5-1; D ambiguous. The CDR3 sequence is 14 residues long. V dropped 0 bases and J dropped 5 bases, with 10 bases sitting between them. Germline V gene lookup returns CDR1 SGHRS and CDR2 YFSETQ. This CDR3 reads CASSLGLDQDTQYF. Written as DNA, the CDR3 is TGCGCCAGCAGCTTGGGACTGGATCAAGATACGCAGTATTTT.

The table lists this clonotype with many counts. The chain uses TRBV28 and TRBJ1-2, with D maybe TRBD1 (5 bases). Germline lookup yields CDR1 MDHEN and CDR2 SYDVKM. This CDR3 is 12 amino acids long. V was clipped by 2 bases and J by 8 bases, with 9 bases between them. CDR3 nucleotide sequence: TGTGCCAGCAGTTTAACAGGATACGGCTACACCTTC. Translated, it gives CASSLTGYGYTF.

This sequence joins TRBV10-3 and TRBJ1-6; D is possibly TRBD1 (6 bases). V lost 3 bases, J lost 11 bases, and 8 bases lay in between. This CDR3 has 12 amino acids. Germline V gene data show CDR1 as ENHRY and CDR2 as SYGVKD. The CDR3 loop reads CAISEQGTPLHF. CDR3 in DNA: TGTGCCATCAGTGAACAGGGCACACCCCTCCACTTT.

This sequence joins TRBV7-6 and TRBJ2-3; 8 bases are shared with TRBD1. There are 15 residues in the CDR3. V was clipped by 1 base and J by 6 bases; unmatched bases: 6. Looked up from germline, CDR1 is SGHVS and CDR2 is FNYEAQ. The CDR3 nucleotides read TGTGCCAGCAGCTTAGGGACAGGGAAGTCGGATACGCAGTATTTT. It encodes CASSLGTGKSDTQYF.

This clonotype was seen a single time. A clone one base away is much larger, so this may be a read error. This chain links TRBV5-1 with TRBJ1-1; D possibly corresponds to TRBD1 (5 bases). Trimming took off 7 bases at V and 7 bases at J, with 17 bases between the two ends. The CDR3 is 13 residues long. The V gene's germline CDR1 is SGHRS and CDR2 YFSETQ. CDR3 region: CASCPGHDHEAFF. CDR3 DNA sequence: TGCGCCAGCTGCCCTGGACACGACCATGAAGCTTTCTTT.

There are a few counts of this clonotype. The rearrangement joins TRBV29-1 to TRBJ1-4; D call uncertain. CDR1 is SQVTM and CDR2 is ANQGSEA in the germline V gene. This CDR3 spans 13 amino acids. V lost 6 bases and J lost 10, with 18 bases in between. The CDR3 region is CSVNVDASGKLFF. The CDR3 nucleotides are TGCAGCGTAAACGTCGATGCATCGGGAAAACTGTTTTTT.

There are a few counts of this clonotype. The chain uses TRBV7-9 and TRBJ1-2, with D hard to call. Germline lookup yields CDR1 SEHNR and CDR2 FQNEAQ (reference sequence). V shed 1 base and J shed 8 bases, with 8 bases lying between them. CDR3 length: 12 residues. CDR3 coding DNA: TGTGCCAGCAGCTTAGGGCCGGGGGGCTACACCTTC. Protein: CASSLGPGGYTF.

This clonotype was seen a few times. A junction boundary mismatches the germline segment, possibly from a read error. J is TRBJ1-4 and V is TRBV7-3; D perhaps matches TRBD1 (6 bases). CDR1 and CDR2 (germline): SGHTA, FQGTGA. The CDR3 spans 15 residues. The chain's CDR3 is CASSQTGSNNEKLYF. The CDR3 bases are TGTGCCAGCAGCCAGACAGGATCGAATAATGAAAAACTGTATTTT.

This chain connects TRBV20-1 to TRBJ2-6; no clear D. Germline assignment: CDR1 DFQATT and CDR2 SNEGSKA (reference sequence). The V gene lost 4 bases and the J gene lost 0 bases, with 10 bases spanning the gap. CDR3 size: 15 residues. The CDR3 DNA reads TGCAGTGCTATTACGGACGGCTCTGGGGCCAACGTCCTGACTTTC. As protein: CSAITDGSGANVLTF.

The V call is TRBV4-1, the J call TRBJ2-7, with a possible D match to TRBD1 (5 bases). Germline CDR1 MGHRA, CDR2 YSYEKL. CDR3 length: 14 residues. The V end lost 1 base, the J end lost 3 bases, and 10 bases lay between the germline ends. CDR3 in DNA: TGCGCCAGCAGCCAAGTAGGGGCCCGCTACGAGCAGTACTTC. Translation gives CASSQVGARYEQYF.

This clonotype was seen more than once but under ten times. CDR3 bases: TGTGCCAGCAGCTTAAGGGTCCGGGACAGGGGGCAACACGAGCAGTACTTC. Its protein product is CASSLRVRDRGQHEQYF. The V call is TRBV7-2, the J call TRBJ2-7, with 12 nucleotides matching TRBD1. Germline assignment: CDR1 SGHTA and CDR2 FQGNSA. The junction had 10 bases not matched to a gene; V was cut back by 2 bases and J by 5 bases. CDR3 length: 17 residues.

The chain carries TRBV7-2 and TRBJ2-3, with no clear D. V was trimmed by 5 bases and J by 2 bases, leaving 11 bases between them. The V gene's germline CDR1 is SGHTA and CDR2 FQGNSA. The length of the CDR3 is 14 residues. Here the CDR3 reads CASSPLSITDTQYF. The CDR3 DNA sequence: TGTGCCAGCAGCCCCCTCAGTATCACAGATACGCAGTATTTT.

The table lists this clonotype with many counts. This rearrangement joins TRBV7-8 to TRBJ1-2; the match to TRBD1 covers 12 bases. The CDR3 consists of 15 residues. V was clipped by 0 bases and J by 6 bases; unmatched bases: 2. Germline loops: CDR1 SGHVS, CDR2 FQNEAQ. DNA for the CDR3: TGTGCCAGCAGCTTAGCCGGGACAGGGGGCAATGGCTACACCTTC. Translating it yields CASSLAGTGGNGYTF.

A word on this clonotype: Because it lacks the conserved phenylalanine or tryptophan at the end, this CDR3 is likely a read error. The chain carries TRBV12-5 and TRBJ1-2, with 8 bases matching TRBD1. V gave up 8 bases and J gave up 4 bases; unmatched junction bases: 12. Germline CDR1 LGHNT, CDR2 FRNRAP. This CDR3 region has 15 residues. CDR3 residues: CASRPPGQDGYGYTS. DNA of the CDR3: TGTGCTAGTCGCCCTCCGGGACAGGATGGCTATGGCTACACCTCC.

Many counts were recorded for this clonotype. This CDR3 reads CASRLGVEEETQYF. The CDR3 DNA sequence: TGTGCCAGCAGACTAGGGGTAGAGGAGGAGACCCAGTACTTC. The gene calls are TRBV7-2 and TRBJ2-5; either TRBD1 or TRBD2 may fit D (5 bases each). Trimming shortened V by 6 bases and J by 5 bases, and 16 bases separated the two germline ends. Germline loops: CDR1 SGHTA, CDR2 FQGNSA. The CDR3 is 14 residues long.

With regard to this clonotype: One base away lies a much larger clone, so this may be a sequencing read error. This chain uses TRBV12-3 or TRBV12-4 with TRBJ1-2; 7 bases fit TRBD1. V lost 9 bases and J lost 3; bases outside the gene matches: 10. The CDR3 spans 14 residues. The CDR3 region is CARNVQGVHYGYTF. As DNA, the CDR3 is TGTGCCAGAAACGTTCAGGGGGTGCACTATGGCTACACCTTC.

Remarks on this clonotype: This could be a read error, since a much larger clone is one nucleotide away. V gene TRBV7-6 combines with J gene TRBJ2-7; unclear D gene. The CDR3 extends over 11 amino acids. Germline V gene data show CDR1 as SGHVS and CDR2 as FNYEAQ. CDR3 region: CARSSAYEQYF. In nucleotides, the CDR3 is TGTGCCCGCAGCTCCGCCTACGAGCAGTACTTC. Complete variable domain (other parts from reference TRBV7-6 and TRBJ2-7): GAGVSQSPRYKVTKRGQDVALRCDPISGHVSLYWYRQALGQGPEFLTYFNYEAQQDKSGLPNDRFSAERPEGSISTLTIQRTEQRDSAMYRCARSSAYEQYFGPGTRLTVT.

This clonotype was detected only a few times. V is TRBV4-1 and J is TRBJ2-5; 10 nucleotides line up with TRBD1. This CDR3 has 14 residues. The germline CDR1 and CDR2 sequences are MGHRA and YSYEKL. V dropped 4 bases and J dropped 5; count of bases not matched to a gene: 4. The CDR3 DNA reads as TGCGCCAGCAGCCGGACAGGGGGAGTGGAGACCCAGTACTTC. This codes for CASSRTGGVETQYF.

As to this clonotype: One end of the junction varies from germline; a read error may be responsible. The rearrangement links TRBV29-1 to TRBJ1-1; D unclear. Germline V gives CDR1 SQVTM, CDR2 ANQGSEA. The CDR3 covers 13 residues. The CDR3 loop is CSVEAQQNTEALF. DNA for the CDR3: TGCAGCGTTGAAGCACAGCAGAACACTGAAGCTCTCTTT.

This clonotype appeared many times. This chain links TRBV5-5 with TRBJ1-2; D gene ambiguous. CDR1 SGHKS and CDR2 YYEKEE come from the germline V gene (reference sequence). Trimming stripped 5 bases from V and 2 bases from J, with 16 bases between. The CDR3 sequence is 15 residues long. The CDR3, as DNA: TGTGCCAGCAGGGGAGAGGGTGCCCTGAACTATGGCTACACCTTC. The encoded protein is CASRGEGALNYGYTF.